This record concerns one TCR beta chain sequence. The data stem from a study of blood T cell repertoires in COVID-19. Study-level information: The origin of the acute and convalescent COVID-19 samples was the United States, Italy and Spain. T cells, B-cell-depleted T cells, or PBMCs supplied cDNA or gDNA.

In the authors' methods: By means of reference gene primer amplification, nucleated cell counts were estimated. Clones were read by immunoSEQ multiplex PCR, and TCRdb kept only the in-frame ones, dropping some. The V and J calls and the clone size are those of that table, but D and trimming were determined from the DNA. Of over 250,000 clones listed, roughly 87% are singletons. The V and J ends lost 0 bases and 2 bases, in that order; junction bases with no gene match: 12. The CDR3 length is 18 residues. The germline CDR1 and CDR2 sequences are LGHNT and FRNRAP. V and J are TRBV12-5 and TRBJ1-2, with 7 bases aligning to TRBD1. The origin of this receptor is a human donor in a cohort sampled during active COVID-19. The sample comprised peripheral blood. This CDR3 reads CASGLVSGGARGNYGYTF. The DNA for the CDR3 is TGTGCTAGTGGTTTGGTCTCAGGGGGTGCCCGCGGCAACTATGGCTACACCTTC.